What follows are 24 T cell receptor beta chains derived from one specimen sequenced in a study of ipilimumab plus nivolumab after autologous stem cell transplantation. Clones were read by immunoSEQ multiplex PCR, and TCRdb kept only the in-frame ones, dropping some. The data contain 40,000 to 45,000 clones, 90% to 95% of them singletons. The sample in question was PBMCs, obtained in a trial of ipilimumab plus nivolumab as post-transplant consolidation. These receptors originate from a male donor with multiple myeloma.

The chain employs TRBV6-1 and TRBJ2-5; no clear D. CDR1 and CDR2 (germline): MNHNS, SASEGT. The CDR3 runs 15 residues. V was trimmed by 4 bases and J by 0 bases, leaving 12 bases between them. The CDR3 sequence: CASSVDRLYQETQYF. CDR3 DNA sequence: TGTGCCAGCAGTGTGGACCGTCTCTACCAAGAGACCCAGTACTTC.

The chain links TRBV21-1 to TRBJ2-4; TRBD1 is the table's D call and was not checked against the DNA. TRBV21-1 is tagged as a pseudogene. The CDR3 covers 15 residues. The CDR3 bases are TGTGCCAGCAGCAGACCGACAGGTTTGGGGGACATTCAGTACTTC. This codes for CASSRPTGLGDIQYF.

V gene TRBV29-1 combines with J gene TRBJ2-4; possible D gene TRBD1, 6 bases. Trimming shortened V by 3 bases and J by 0 bases, and 18 bases separated the two germline ends. This CDR3 has 17 residues. Germline V lookup: CDR1 SQVTM, CDR2 ANQGSEA. This CDR3 reads CSVDVQGEGVAKNIQYF. The CDR3 nucleotides read TGCAGCGTTGATGTACAGGGTGAAGGGGTAGCCAAAAACATTCAGTACTTC.

The J gene is TRBJ2-1, the V gene TRBV29-1; tentatively, D is TRBD2 (5 bases). The CDR3 runs to 14 residues. Trimming left V 1 base short and J 3 bases short, with 10 bases between. Germline V gene data show CDR1 as SQVTM and CDR2 as ANQGSEA. The CDR3 DNA is TGCAGCGTTGAAGTGCGAGGGCTCTACAATGAGCAGTTCTTC. As protein: CSVEVRGLYNEQFF.

This chain links TRBV7-8 with TRBJ2-7; 9 positions agree with TRBD1. The CDR3 loop spans 17 amino acids. V was pared by 1 base and J by 4 bases, with 11 bases of the junction left unmatched. CDR1 SGHVS and CDR2 FQNEAQ come from the germline V gene. The CDR3 nucleotides are TGTGCCAGCAGCTTAGGGGGGGGACAGGGTCCCCTTTACGAGCAGTACTTC. Residues: CASSLGGGQGPLYEQYF.

The chain links TRBV28 to TRBJ1-5; 7 positions agree with TRBD1. Germline trimming cut 5 bases from V and 6 bases from J; bases unmatched to any gene: 7. Germline lookup yields CDR1 MDHEN and CDR2 SYDVKM. CDR3 size: 14 residues. The CDR3 here is CASSTHRGGQPQHF. The DNA of the CDR3 is TGTGCCAGCAGTACCCACAGGGGCGGTCAGCCCCAGCATTTT.

The rearrangement joins TRBV30 to TRBJ1-2; D gene ambiguous. With 2 bases removed from V and 4 bases from J, the gap between germline ends came to 5 bases. The CDR3 is made up of 11 amino acids. CDR1 is GTSNPN and CDR2 is SVGIG in the germline V gene (reference sequence). Written as DNA, the CDR3 is TGTGCCTGGAGTAGCCTCTATGGCTACACCTTC. Translating gives CAWSSLYGYTF. Full variable domain (rest looked up from reference TRBV30 and TRBJ1-2): SQTIHQWPATLVQPVGSPLSLECTVEGTSNPNLYWYRQAAGRGLQLLFYSVGIGQISSEVPQNLSASRPQDRQFILSSKKLLLSDSGFYLCAWSSLYGYTFGSGTRLTVV.

V gene TRBV29-1 combines with J gene TRBJ1-6; maybe TRBD1 (5 bases). V was trimmed by 4 bases and J by 10 bases, leaving 14 bases between them. Germline loops: CDR1 SQVTM, CDR2 ANQGSEA. The CDR3 totals 13 residues. In nucleotides, the CDR3 is TGCAGCGTTGTGGATGGGGGGAGCTCACCCCTCCACTTT. Translation gives CSVVDGGSSPLHF.

This clone has only a few counts. The chain has TRBV5-6 and TRBJ1-1, with unresolved D. CDR1 is SGHDT, CDR2 YYEEEE, per germline. The CDR3 sequence is 11 residues long. V shed 2 bases and J shed 2 bases, with 1 base lying between them. CDR3 in amino acids: CASSFNTEAFF. In DNA, the CDR3 is TGTGCCAGCAGCTTCAACACTGAAGCTTTCTTT.

The gene calls are TRBV4-2 and TRBJ2-3; 11 nucleotides line up with TRBD2. The CDR3 extends over 19 amino acids. CDR1 LGHNA and CDR2 YNFKEQ come from the germline V gene. With 2 bases clipped from V and 1 base from J, the junction kept 11 bases outside the gene matches. The CDR3 spells CASSQLVAGGKRGTDTQYF. CDR3 DNA: TGTGCCAGCAGCCAACTGGTAGCGGGGGGGAAGAGGGGCACAGATACGCAGTATTTT.

The chain couples TRBV5-1 to TRBJ2-1, with a possible D match to TRBD1 (6 bases). The CDR3 has 15 residues. V lost 3 bases, J lost 3 bases, and 13 bases lay in between. In germline, CDR1 is SGHRS, CDR2 YFSETQ. The CDR3 here is CASSSPDRSYNEQFF. The CDR3 nucleotides read TGCGCCAGCAGCTCACCCGACAGGAGCTACAATGAGCAGTTCTTC.

CDR3 protein: CASSGDFRDRNTEAFF. CDR3 sequence (DNA): TGTGCCAGCTCAGGGGACTTCCGGGACAGGAACACTGAAGCTTTCTTT. This chain links TRBV18 with TRBJ1-1; 7 bases line up with TRBD1. V shed 5 bases and J 1 base; nucleotides not matched to a gene: 10. The CDR3 is made up of 16 amino acids. Germline CDR1 KGHSH, CDR2 LQKENI.

The chain uses TRBV5-1 and TRBJ2-1; D remains unclear. Germline values: CDR1 SGHRS, CDR2 YFSETQ. This CDR3 is 13 amino acids long. V was clipped by 0 bases and J by 6 bases, with 7 bases between them. CDR3 in amino acids: CASSLVMFNEQFF. CDR3 DNA sequence: TGCGCCAGCAGCTTGGTTATGTTCAATGAGCAGTTCTTC.

Written as DNA, the CDR3 is TGTGCCAGCTCACCAAGGAGGGCCTCCCAAGAGACCCAGTACTTC. Encoded protein: CASSPRRASQETQYF. The V call is TRBV18, the J call TRBJ2-5, with D possibly matching TRBD2 (6 bases). CDR1 is KGHSH, CDR2 LQKENI, per germline. Trimming shortened V by 2 bases and J by 1 base, and 11 bases separated the two germline ends. This CDR3 contains 15 residues.

The rearrangement joins TRBV6-5 to TRBJ1-5; no clear D. The CDR3 covers 15 residues. CDR1 is MNHEY and CDR2 is SVGAGI in the germline V gene. The V and J ends lost 7 bases and 1 base respectively, with 14 bases between them. The CDR3 region has the DNA TGTGCCAGCAACATGGGAGGTGGAAGCAATCAGCCCCAGCATTTT. It specifies CASNMGGGSNQPQHF.

This clone was detected once. This chain links TRBV4-3 with TRBJ1-4; D is ambiguous. Germline V gene data show CDR1 as LGHNA and CDR2 as YSLEER. CDR3 length: 18 residues. V lost 1 base, J lost 3 bases, and 18 bases lay in between. In DNA form, the CDR3 reads TGCGCCAGCAGCCAAGCCCTCCGGCCACGGAGTTCTAATGAAAAACTGTTTTTT. Amino acid sequence: CASSQALRPRSSNEKLFF.

The CDR3 loop is CASRRGSGNTIYF. DNA of the CDR3: TGTGCCAGTAGGAGGGGGTCTGGAAACACCATATATTTT. The J gene is TRBJ1-3, the V gene TRBV19, with a possible D match to TRBD1 (6 bases). Looked up from germline, CDR1 is LNHDA and CDR2 is SQIVND (reference sequence). V lost 6 bases and J 1 base, leaving 7 bases between the germline ends. The length of the CDR3 is 13 residues.

The rearrangement joins TRBV7-2 to TRBJ1-2, with 7 bases identical to TRBD1. Germline lookup yields CDR1 SGHTA and CDR2 FQGNSA. The CDR3 contains 14 residues. After removal of 6 bases from V and 3 bases from J, the junction contained 7 bases not matched to a gene. The DNA of the CDR3 is TGTGCCAGCAGTCTAAGGGGGCAGGACTATGGCTACACCTTC. It specifies CASSLRGQDYGYTF.

The rearrangement links TRBV5-1 to TRBJ1-2, with D tentatively TRBD1 (6 bases). Trimming took 0 bases from V and 7 from J, leaving 13 bases between them. Looked up from germline, CDR1 is SGHRS and CDR2 is YFSETQ. CDR3 length: 14 residues. CDR3 in DNA: TGCGCCAGCAGCTTGGTACCGGGGGCTTCTGGCTACACCTTC. Amino acids: CASSLVPGASGYTF.

Only a few counts were recorded for this clone. The rearrangement uses TRBV2 and TRBJ1-2; D is unclear. Germline assignment: CDR1 SNHLY and CDR2 FYNNEI. With 0 bases removed from V and 7 bases from J, the gap between germline ends came to 12 bases. This CDR3 comprises 14 residues. The CDR3 protein is CASSEALRAGGYTF. The CDR3 nucleotides are TGTGCCAGCAGTGAAGCGCTTAGGGCTGGTGGCTACACCTTC.

This chain uses TRBV28 with TRBJ1-2; a weak D match, TRBD1 (6 bases). The CDR3 is 15 residues long. Per the germline V gene, CDR1 is MDHEN and CDR2 is SYDVKM. V gave up 7 bases and J gave up 6 bases, with 21 bases separating them. CDR3: CASTGSHREFNGYTF. DNA of the CDR3: TGTGCCAGCACAGGGTCCCACAGGGAGTTTAATGGCTACACCTTC.

The chain recombines TRBV7-8 with TRBJ2-1; unclear D gene. Germline loops: CDR1 SGHVS, CDR2 FQNEAQ. With 1 base removed from V and 4 bases from J, the gap between germline ends came to 8 bases. The CDR3 is 14 amino acids. DNA for the CDR3: TGTGCCAGCAGCTTAGTTCCCAGGTACAATGAGCAGTTCTTC. Its protein product is CASSLVPRYNEQFF.

This sequence joins TRBV5-1 and TRBJ2-5, with 7 bases that match TRBD2. Germline V gene sequence: CDR1 SGHRS, CDR2 YFSETQ. This CDR3 is 15 amino acids long. Trimming at V came to 0 bases and at J to 2 bases, leaving 4 bases not matched to a gene. In nucleotides, the CDR3 is TGCGCCAGCAGCTTGGGCGGGGGTACTCAAGAGACCCAGTACTTC. It specifies CASSLGGGTQETQYF.

This clone was seen only once. This chain links TRBV7-2 with TRBJ2-5; 7 nucleotides line up with TRBD1. The end of the DNA aligns better with TRBJ2-7, so the J call may be wrong. CDR1 and CDR2 (germline): SGHTA, FQGNSA. CDR3 size: 14 residues. This CDR3 reads CASSSWDRIYEQYF. The CDR3 bases are TGTGCCAGCAGCTCCTGGGACAGAATTTACGAGCAGTACTTC.